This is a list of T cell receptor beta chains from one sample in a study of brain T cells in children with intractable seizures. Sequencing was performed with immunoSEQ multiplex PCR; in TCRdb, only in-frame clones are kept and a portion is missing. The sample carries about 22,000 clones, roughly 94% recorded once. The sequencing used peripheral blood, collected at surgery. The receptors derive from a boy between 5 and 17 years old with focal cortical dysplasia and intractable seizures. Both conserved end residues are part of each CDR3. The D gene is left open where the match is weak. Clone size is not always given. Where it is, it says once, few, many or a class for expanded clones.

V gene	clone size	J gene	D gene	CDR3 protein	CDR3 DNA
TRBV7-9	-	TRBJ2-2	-	CASSYGTVNTGELFF	TGTGCCAGCAGCTACGGGACGGTGAACACCGGGGAGCTGTTTTTT
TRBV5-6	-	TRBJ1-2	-	CASSLGLSLLRSGYTF	TGTGCCAGCAGCTTGGGTCTTTCGCTCCTACGGAGTGGCTACACCTTC
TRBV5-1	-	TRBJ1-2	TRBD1	CASSLVSGGAGYTF	TGCGCCAGCAGCTTGGTGTCAGGGGGCGCAGGCTACACCTTC
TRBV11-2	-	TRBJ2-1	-	CASSSIRSGYNEQFF	TGTGCCAGCAGCTCCATCAGGAGCGGTTACAATGAGCAGTTCTTC
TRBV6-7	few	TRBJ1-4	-	CASSYSWPGACTNEKLFF	TGTGCCAGCAGTTACTCATGGCCGGGCGCCTGCACTAATGAAAAACTGTTTTTT
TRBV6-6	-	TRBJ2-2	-	CASSYSDTAGELFF	TGTGCCAGCAGTTACTCGGACACCGCCGGGGAGCTGTTTTTT
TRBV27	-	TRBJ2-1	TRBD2	CASSLPGLASNEQFF	TGTGCCAGCAGTTTACCTGGACTAGCGAGCAATGAGCAGTTCTTC
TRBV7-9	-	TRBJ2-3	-	CASSLYTDTQYF	TGTGCCAGCAGCTTATACACAGATACGCAGTATTTT
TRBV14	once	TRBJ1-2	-	CASSQKEGLYGYTF	TGTGCCAGCAGCCAAAAGGAGGGCCTCTATGGCTACACCTTC
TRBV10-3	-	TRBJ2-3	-	CAISEEQVSTDTQYF	TGTGCCATCAGTGAGGAACAGGTTAGCACAGATACGCAGTATTTT
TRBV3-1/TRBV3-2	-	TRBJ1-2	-	CASSQDTRGGAHYGYTF	TGTGCCAGCAGCCAAGACACTAGGGGAGGAGCTCACTATGGCTACACCTTC
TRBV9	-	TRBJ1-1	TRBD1	CASSVGTGGTEAFF	TGTGCCAGCAGCGTCGGGACAGGGGGCACTGAAGCTTTCTTT